This TCR beta chain came from a study of blood T cells in healthy people across ages. PCR was performed a second time for about 6 to 12 cycles using a sample-barcoded 5' primer and a J-beta primer mix. One entry per CDR3 protein results from TCRdb running MiXCR on the 5' RACE reads. The sample carries 760,000 or so distinct CDR3 sequences, roughly 25% recorded once. Germline CDR1 and CDR2: MNHNS and SASEGT. The CDR3 is made up of 16 amino acids. V was cut by 7 bases and J by 0 bases, with 19 bases left in between. These sequences were also reported in another study, on T cells of mothers and their children. As that study records: The yield was over 9.5 million TCR beta CDR3 reads from each mother and 2.5 million to 3.5 million from each child. Related pairs of mothers and children showed slightly higher, non-significant overlap versus unrelated pairs.

The sample was blood. The clonotype originates from a boy younger than 18 in good health. The chain links TRBV6-1 to TRBJ2-7; a possible D gene is TRBD1 (6 bases). DNA of the CDR3: TGTGCCAGCAAGAAAATGGGGGCCGGGGACTCCTACGAGCAGTACTTC. Its translation is CASKKMGAGDSYEQYF.